The sample holds a few counts of the clone carrying this T cell receptor (beta chain). Its antigen is as yet unknown. The authors reverse transcribed all of the isolated RNA, so sequencing captured expressed TCRB transcripts. Profiling relied on immunoSEQ multiplex PCR, and the TCRdb table lists in-frame clones only, not all of them. The sample yields 300,000 to 350,000 clones, about a tenth seen once. The data stem from a study of beta chain features in type 1 diabetes. Trimming removed 5 bases at V and 1 base at J, with 14 bases between. This CDR3 is built from 15 residues. The V gene's germline CDR1 is LNHDA and CDR2 SQIVND (reference sequence). Study-wide results and caveats: Type 1 diabetes patients showed a moderate but significant shortening of TCRB CDR3s in all four CD4+ subsets.

The V call is TRBV19, the J call TRBJ1-1, with unresolved D. The sequencing sample was made of central memory CD4+ T cells from blood. The receptor's source is a man between 25 and 39 years old with type 1 diabetes. The CDR3 region is CASSPRSGGNTEAFF. As DNA, the CDR3 is TGTGCCAGTAGTCCCCGTTCGGGAGGGAACACTGAAGCTTTCTTT.